This T cell receptor (beta chain) originates from a study of human T cells and chemical hapten exposure. On the study more broadly: Variation in per-sample TCR yields came mainly from small pooled library volume differences. Study outcomes and limitations: With regard to DPC sensitization, TCRs above 1 in 1000 frequency did not change.

The CDR3 spans 13 residues. Germline lookup yields CDR1 ENHRY and CDR2 SYGVKD. The V gene lost 4 bases and the J gene lost 2 bases, with 8 bases spanning the gap. This clonotype was seen more than once but under ten times. Its specificity is not known. Specified time point: healthy volunteer bleed at 2 weeks. Total RNA was isolated from unfractionated whole blood. Individual cDNA molecules in this library carried unique molecular identifiers. In the source study's methods: With a range of roughly 23,224 to 690,600, the median per sample was about 92,000 TCRs. A single record per CDR3 protein comes from TCRdb applying MiXCR to the RACE reads. In this record, the V and J calls reflect TCRdb's handling and not the investigators' own analysis. The data contain 85,000 to 95,000 distinct CDR3 sequences, just under 9% of them seen just once; the ten biggest clones take up approximately 2.8%.

This rearrangement joins TRBV10-3 to TRBJ2-5; D call uncertain. This receptor was taken from a female donor in good health. Some clones in this sample may be carry-over from other donors' samples. Input material: whole blood. CDR3 bases: TGTGCCATCAGTGGAAAGGGACAAGAGACCCAGTACTTC. Translated: CAISGKGQETQYF.